The T cell receptor (beta chain) under discussion was sequenced for a study of blood T cell repertoires in COVID-19 (dated by TCRdb to the early 2020s). For the study in its entirety: The collaborator samples originated in the United States, Italy and Spain and spanned the acute and convalescent phases of COVID-19. The prospective study material was composed of cDNA or gDNA derived from T cells, B-cell-depleted T cells, or PBMCs. A de-identified subject ID, COVID-19 status, age in years and sex were almost always included in the sample metadata. Samples came from the ongoing ImmuneRACE study (first 160 participants) plus 1,254 subjects from 6 global collaborators. The dataset comprised deeply sampled blood TCRbeta repertoires from subjects exposed to, actively infected with, or recovered from COVID-19. A freely available public database, intended as a resource for researchers studying the immune response to SARS-CoV-2, is where the repertoires were released. Where HLA class I and class II types were available, the types were taken from metadata supplied by the sample provider, not from assay-based typing. The investigation overall reported the following: Clinical and demographic metadata were provided uncurated, with the amount varying by source and participant.

TCRbeta CDR3 regions were amplified from genomic DNA by means of the immunoSEQ Assay, a bias-controlled multiplex PCR. In the paper's pipeline: The number of nucleated cells in each sample was estimated by amplification of reference gene primers within the assay. To quantify the absolute abundance of each unique TCRbeta CDR3 rearrangement, sequence reads were collapsed and filtered. For each sample, productive Simpson clonality was calculated as the square root of Simpson's diversity index across productive rearrangements. TCRdb holds this immuneACCESS table with in-frame rearrangements only. Some clones are missing; in checked studies, unresolved V genes explain under half, and the rest has no known cause. V, J and clone size derive from that table, while D and trimming were established from the DNA sequence. The sample yields around 29,000 clones; approximately 90% were counted once. About a tenth of the sample belongs to the ten largest clones.

The collaborating institutions used their own protocols to collect whole blood in K2EDTA tubes. For TCRbeta analysis, collaborators shipped samples as frozen whole blood, isolated PBMCs, or DNA extracted from either of those sample types. The germline V gene sets CDR1 to MRHNA and CDR2 to SNTAGT. For this chain, trimming is 3 bases at the V end and 11 bases at the J end, and the number of junction bases without a gene match is 3. Including cysteine and phenylalanine, the CDR3 has 13 amino acids. Here the CDR3 DNA is all that survives: 39 bases in frame from base 1. This clone was found a few times. Its antigen remains unidentified. One base away there is no much larger clone; base qualities are not given.

The source of this sequence is a human donor in a cohort sampled during active COVID-19. The specimen was peripheral blood. The rearranged chain carries TRBV6-4 and TRBJ2-7; TRBD2 matches 14 bases in the middle. In nucleotides, the sequence is TGTGCCAGCAGTGAGACTAGCGGGAGGGTAAAGTACTTC. This translates into CASSETSGRVKYF.